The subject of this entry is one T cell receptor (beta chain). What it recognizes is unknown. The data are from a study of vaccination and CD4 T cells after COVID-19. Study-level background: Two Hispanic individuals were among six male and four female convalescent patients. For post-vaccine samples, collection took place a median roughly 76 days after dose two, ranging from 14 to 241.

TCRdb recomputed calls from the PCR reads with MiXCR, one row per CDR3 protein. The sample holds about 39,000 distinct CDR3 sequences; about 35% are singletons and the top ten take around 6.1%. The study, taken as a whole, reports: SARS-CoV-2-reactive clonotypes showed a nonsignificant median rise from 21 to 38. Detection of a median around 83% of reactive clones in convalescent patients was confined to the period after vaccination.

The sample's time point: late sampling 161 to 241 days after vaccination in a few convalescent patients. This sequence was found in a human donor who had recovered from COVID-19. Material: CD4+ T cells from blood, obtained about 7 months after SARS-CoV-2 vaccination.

DNA of the CDR3: TGTGCCACCACTCATATAGCGGGAGGGGCCGGTTCCGGGGAGCTGTTTTTT. Amino acids: CATTHIAGGAGSGELFF. The chain recombines TRBV19 with TRBJ2-2; 11 nucleotides align to TRBD2. The CDR3 sequence is 17 residues long. The germline CDR1 and CDR2 sequences are LNHDA and SQIVND (reference sequence). Trimming took 10 bases from V and 6 from J; bases not matched to a gene: 16.